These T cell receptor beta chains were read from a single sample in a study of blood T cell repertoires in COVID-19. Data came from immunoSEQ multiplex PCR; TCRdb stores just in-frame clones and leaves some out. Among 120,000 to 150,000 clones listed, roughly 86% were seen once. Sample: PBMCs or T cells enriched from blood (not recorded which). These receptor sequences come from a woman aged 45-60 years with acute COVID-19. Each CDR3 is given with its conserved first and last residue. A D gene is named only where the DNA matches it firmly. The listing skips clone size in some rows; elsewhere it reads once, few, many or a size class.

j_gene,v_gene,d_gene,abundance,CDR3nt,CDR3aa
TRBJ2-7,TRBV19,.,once,TGTGCCAGTAGTCTCCGGGACACAGTCGTCTACGAGCAGTACTTC,CASSLRDTVVYEQYF
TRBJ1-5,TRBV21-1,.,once,TGTGCCAGCAATTCGACAGATAGCAATCAGCCCCAGCATTTT,CASNSTDSNQPQHF
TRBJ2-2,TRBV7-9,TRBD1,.,TGTGCCAGCAGTGTCCAACAGGGGGGCAACACCGGGGAGCTGTTTTTT,CASSVQQGGNTGELFF
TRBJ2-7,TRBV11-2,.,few,TGTGCCAGCAGCGCCTCTAGAAACGAGCAGTACTTC,CASSASRNEQYF
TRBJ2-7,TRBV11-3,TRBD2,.,TGTGCCAGCAGAAAGGGACTAGCGGGAGACGAGCAGTACTTC,CASRKGLAGDEQYF
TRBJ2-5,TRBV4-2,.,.,TGTGCCAGCAGCCAAGGGACATTAGAAGAGACCCAGTACTTC,CASSQGTLEETQYF
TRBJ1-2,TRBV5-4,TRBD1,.,TGTGCCAGCAGCCCCGAGGGTAGGACAGGGGGTAACTATGGCTACACCTTC,CASSPEGRTGGNYGYTF
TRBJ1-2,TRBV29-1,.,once,TGCAGCGTTGAAGAACCCACACAGGGTTACTATGGCTACACCTTC,CSVEEPTQGYYGYTF
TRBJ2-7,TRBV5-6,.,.,TGTGCCAGCAGCCTGAGGGGGACCAGCTACGAGCAGTACTTC,CASSLRGTSYEQYF
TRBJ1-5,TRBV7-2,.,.,TGTGCCAGCAGCTTAGTCGGGGTGAATAGCAATCAGCCCCAGCATTTT,CASSLVGVNSNQPQHF
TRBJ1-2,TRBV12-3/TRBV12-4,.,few,TGTGCCAGCACCCTAGGTGGGTTTTCTGGCTACACCTTC,CASTLGGFSGYTF
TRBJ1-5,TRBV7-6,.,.,TGTGCCAGCAGCAACACAGGCGGACAGCCCCAGCATTTT,CASSNTGGQPQHF
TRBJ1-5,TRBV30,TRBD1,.,TGTGCCTGGAGTGGGGACAGAGGCAATCAGCCCCAGCATTTT,CAWSGDRGNQPQHF
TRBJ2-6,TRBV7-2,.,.,TGTGCCAGCAGCTTTGGAGGGACTGGGGCCAACGTCCTGACTTTC,CASSFGGTGANVLTF
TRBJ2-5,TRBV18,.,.,TGTGCCAGCTCACCGCCAGTCCAGACCCAGTACTTC,CASSPPVQTQYF
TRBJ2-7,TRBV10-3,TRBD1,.,TGTGCCATCAGTGAGACGACAGGGAAATCCTACGAGCAGTACTTC,CAISETTGKSYEQYF
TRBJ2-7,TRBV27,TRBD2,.,TGTGCCAGCAGCAAACTAGCGGACTCATCCTTCGTGCACTTC,CASSKLADSSFVHF
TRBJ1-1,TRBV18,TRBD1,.,TGTGCCAGCTCACCATCCGGGACAGGGGTTTCGAACACTGAAGCTTTCTTT,CASSPSGTGVSNTEAFF
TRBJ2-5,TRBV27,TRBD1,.,TGTGCCAGCACCTCACTCGGGACAGTCCAAGAGACCCAGTACTTC,CASTSLGTVQETQYF
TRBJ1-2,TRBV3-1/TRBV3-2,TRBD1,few,TGTGCCAGCAGCCAAATGACAGGGGACGGTGGCTACACCTTC,CASSQMTGDGGYTF
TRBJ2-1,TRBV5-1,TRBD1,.,TGCGCCAGCAGCCCCCGGGACAGGGGTTCAAATGAGCAGTTCTTC,CASSPRDRGSNEQFF
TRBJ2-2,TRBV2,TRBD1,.,TGTGCCAGCAGACTACAGGGGGTCAACACCGGGGAGCTGTTTTTT,CASRLQGVNTGELFF
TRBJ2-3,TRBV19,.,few,TGTGCCAGTAGTATGGCCATAAACACAGATACGCAGTATTTT,CASSMAINTDTQYF
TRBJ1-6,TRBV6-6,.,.,TGTGCCAGCAGTTCACCCCAGGGTTTCTCACCCCTCCACTTT,CASSSPQGFSPLHF
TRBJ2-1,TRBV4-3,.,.,TGCGCCAGCAGCCAAGATGATTCGGGAGCCGCATACAATGAGCAGTTCTTC,CASSQDDSGAAYNEQFF
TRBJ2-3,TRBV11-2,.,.,TGTGCCAGCAGCTTAGTTACTACCACAGATACGCAGTATTTT,CASSLVTTTDTQYF
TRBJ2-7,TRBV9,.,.,TGTGCCAGCAGCGTAGGTTCGGGGATGCACTACGAGCAGTACTTC,CASSVGSGMHYEQYF
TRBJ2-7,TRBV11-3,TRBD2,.,TGTGCCAGCAGCCAAACCGGGACTAGGCGCCCCGAGCAGTACTTC,CASSQTGTRRPEQYF
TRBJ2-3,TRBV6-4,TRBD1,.,TGTGCCAGCAGTGAGGGCAGGGGGATCACAGATACGCAGTATTTT,CASSEGRGITDTQYF
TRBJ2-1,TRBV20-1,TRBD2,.,TGCAGTGCTGGTGGACTAGTCAATGAGCAGTTCTTC,CSAGGLVNEQFF
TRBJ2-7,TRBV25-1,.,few,TGTGCCAGCCACTGGGAGAAACGGGACCACGAGGGGGACGAGCAGTACTTC,CASHWEKRDHEGDEQYF
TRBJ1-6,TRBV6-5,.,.,TGTGCCAGCACCCTCCCGTATAATTCACCCCTCCACTTT,CASTLPYNSPLHF
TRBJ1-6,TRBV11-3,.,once,TGTGCCAGCAGCATCGGACACCCTCCTTATAATTCACCCCTCCACTTT,CASSIGHPPYNSPLHF
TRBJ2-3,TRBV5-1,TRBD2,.,TGCGCCAGCAGCTCACTAGCGGAAGCACAAGATACGCAGTATTTT,CASSSLAEAQDTQYF
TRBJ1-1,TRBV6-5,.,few,TGTGCCAGCAGGGTGGCCTCCTGGAACACTGAAGCTTTCTTT,CASRVASWNTEAFF
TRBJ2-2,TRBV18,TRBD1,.,TGTGCCAGCTCACCAAAGACAGGGGCTTACGGGGAGCTGTTTTTT,CASSPKTGAYGELFF
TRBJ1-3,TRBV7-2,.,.,TGTGCCAGCAGCTTCGGGGGTAGTTCTGGAAACACCATATATTTT,CASSFGGSSGNTIYF
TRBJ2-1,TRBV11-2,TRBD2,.,TGTGCCAGCACCTCGGGAGCGGGAGGACGTAGTGAGCAGTTCTTC,CASTSGAGGRSEQFF
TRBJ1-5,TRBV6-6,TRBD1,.,TGTGCCAGCAGTTCCGGGACAGGGGGATGGCGTCAGCCCCAGCATTTT,CASSSGTGGWRQPQHF
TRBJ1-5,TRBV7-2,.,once,TGTGCCAGCAGCCAATGGGGCCTGGGGCAGCCCCAGCATTTT,CASSQWGLGQPQHF
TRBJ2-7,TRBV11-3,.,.,TGTGCCAGCAGCGCGGCCTACGAGCAGTACTTC,CASSAAYEQYF
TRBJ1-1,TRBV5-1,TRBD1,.,TGCGCCAGCAGCTTGGGAGGGGGCCTTGAACAGGGAGCTTTCTTT,CASSLGGGLEQGAFF
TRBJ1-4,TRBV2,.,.,TGTGCCAGCAGTCGCAGAGAAAAACTGTTTTTT,CASSRREKLFF
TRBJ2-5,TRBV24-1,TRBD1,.,TGTGCCACCAGTGATCCACAGGGGGCGGAACAAGAGACCCAGTACTTC,CATSDPQGAEQETQYF
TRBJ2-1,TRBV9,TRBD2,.,TGTGCCAGCAGCGTTGGTTATCACAGCGGGGGATACAATGAGCAGTTCTTC,CASSVGYHSGGYNEQFF
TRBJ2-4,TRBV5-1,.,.,TGCGCCAGCAGCTACGGACAGTCACAGAACATTCAGTACTTC,CASSYGQSQNIQYF
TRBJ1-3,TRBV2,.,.,TGTGCCAGCAGTGTAGACAGCGAATTTGGAAACACCATATATTTT,CASSVDSEFGNTIYF
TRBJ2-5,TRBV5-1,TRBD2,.,TGCGCCACCAGCTGGGGGGGGACTTCTAGTCAAGAGACCCAGTACTTC,CATSWGGTSSQETQYF
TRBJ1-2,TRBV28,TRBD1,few,TGTGCCAGCAGTTTACAGGGGGCTGGTGGCTACACCTTC,CASSLQGAGGYTF
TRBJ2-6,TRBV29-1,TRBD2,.,TGCAGCGTTGCACTAGCGGGAGCCGGGGGAGGGGCCAACGTCCTGACTTTC,CSVALAGAGGGANVLTF